The 9 T cell receptor beta chains reported below all come from one sample, sequenced in a study of blood T cell repertoires in COVID-19. Some clones are missing from TCRdb's copy, which holds only in-frame ones; the method was immunoSEQ multiplex PCR. The sample lists 150,000 to 200,000 clones, 85% to 90% occurring once. Input material: peripheral blood. The receptors derive from a woman of 80 years or more in a cohort sampled during active or convalescent COVID-19.

V and J are TRBV28 and TRBJ1-2, with D unresolved. Germline CDR1 is MDHEN and CDR2 is SYDVKM. The V end was cut by 2 bases, the J end by 0 bases, with 13 bases between. CDR3 size: 16 residues. The CDR3 is CASSLDNPLANYGYTF. In DNA, the CDR3 is TGTGCCAGCAGTTTAGACAACCCCTTAGCTAACTATGGCTACACCTTC.

V usage is TRBV10-1 and J usage is TRBJ2-2; a possible D gene is TRBD1 (5 bases). The CDR3 is 14 residues long. Per germline, CDR1 WNHNN and CDR2 SYGVQD (reference sequence). V was trimmed by 8 bases and J by 6 bases, leaving 16 bases between them. CDR3 sequence (DNA): TGCGCCAGCGGCAGGGTGAGAGCTGCCGGGGAGCTGTTTTTT. Protein sequence: CASGRVRAAGELFF.

This clone was found once. The V and J genes are TRBV7-9 and TRBJ1-4; no clear D gene. Between the trimmed V and J ends, which lost 1 base and 6 bases, there was a span of 6 bases. The CDR3 consists of 13 residues. The germline CDR1 and CDR2 sequences are SEHNR and FQNEAQ (reference sequence). The CDR3 coding sequence is TGTGCCAGCAGCTTAGGGGGAGATGAAAAACTGTTTTTT. It encodes CASSLGGDEKLFF.

This rearrangement joins TRBV6-2 or TRBV6-3 to TRBJ2-7; TRBD1 matches at 9 bases. Germline CDR1 MNHEY, CDR2 SVGEGT. The CDR3 length is 15 residues. V was pared by 8 bases and J by 3 bases, with 11 bases of the junction left unmatched. CDR3 sequence (DNA): TGTGCCAGCCGCCTTCAGGACAGGGGAATCTACGAGCAGTACTTC. It codes for CASRLQDRGIYEQYF.

The chain recombines TRBV19 with TRBJ2-7, with a weak D call TRBD1 (6 bases). Trimming removed 6 bases at V and 0 bases at J, with 12 bases between. This CDR3 has 14 residues. Germline values: CDR1 LNHDA, CDR2 SQIVND (reference sequence). CDR3 DNA: TGTGCCAGTAGGCGGTCGACAGGCTCCTACGAGCAGTACTTC. This codes for CASRRSTGSYEQYF.

The chain has TRBV5-1 and TRBJ1-2; D ambiguous. Germline V CDR1 and CDR2: SGHRS, YFSETQ. The CDR3 contains 12 residues. Trimming removed 4 bases at V and 6 bases at J, with 10 bases between. DNA for the CDR3: TGCGCCAGCAGCCCCCAGAACCATGGCTACACCTTC. It codes for CASSPQNHGYTF.

The chain couples TRBV5-6 to TRBJ2-7; D is unclear. CDR3 length: 14 amino acids. The germline CDR1 and CDR2 sequences are SGHDT and YYEEEE. The germline V and J ends were trimmed by 0 bases and 0 bases, with 7 bases remaining between them. The CDR3 sequence: CASSLALSSYEQYV. In DNA form, the CDR3 reads TGTGCCAGCAGCTTGGCCCTGTCCTCCTACGAGCAGTACGTC.

The chain is built from TRBV5-8 and TRBJ2-7; TRBD2 might be the D (5 bases). Germline V gene lookup returns CDR1 SGHTS and CDR2 YDEGEE. The CDR3 length is 15 residues. Trimming cost V 4 bases and J 3 bases, with 17 bases left between them. CDR3 protein: CASSQRSGGFYEQYF. CDR3 in DNA: TGTGCCAGCAGCCAGCGGTCAGGCGGGTTCTACGAGCAGTACTTC. The whole variable domain, remainder taken from reference TRBV5-8 and TRBJ2-7, is EAGVTQSPTHLIKTRGQQATLRCSPISGHTSVYWYQQALGLGLQFLLWYDEGEERNRGNFPPRFSGRQFPNYSSELNVNALELEDSALYLCASSQRSGGFYEQYFGPGTRLTVT.

V usage is TRBV30 and J usage is TRBJ2-1; the D gene is possibly TRBD2 (6 bases). Germline V gives CDR1 GTSNPN, CDR2 SVGIG (reference sequence). The CDR3 contains 14 residues. V gave up 0 bases and J gave up 3 bases, with 9 bases separating them. This chain's CDR3 is CAWSVPGGYNEQFF. In DNA, the CDR3 is TGTGCCTGGAGTGTACCCGGGGGCTACAATGAGCAGTTCTTC.